This is a list of T cell receptor beta chains from one sample in a study of blood T cell repertoires in COVID-19. Sequenced by immunoSEQ multiplex PCR; TCRdb stores in-frame clones only, minus some. The repertoire holds around 250,000 clones, with 86% as singletons. Sequencing input: PBMCs or T cells enriched from blood (not recorded which). These receptors originate from a young man who had recovered from COVID-19. Both conserved end residues are part of each CDR3. D genes are given only for firm matches. Size values are once, few and many counts, or a class for expanded clones, and some rows have none.

d_gene	v_gene	abundance	j_gene	CDR3nt	CDR3aa
TRBD1	TRBV6-2/TRBV6-3	once	TRBJ2-7	TGTGCCAGCAGTCGACAGGGGATGGAGCAGTACTTC	CASSRQGMEQYF
TRBD1	TRBV28	.	TRBJ1-2	TGTGCCATAAATTCCGGGACAGGGGAAGATGGCTACACCTTC	CAINSGTGEDGYTF
.	TRBV7-8	.	TRBJ2-3	TGTGCCAGCAGCTTTCCCGGGGGTACGCAGTATTTT	CASSFPGGTQYF
.	TRBV19	.	TRBJ2-5	TGTGCCAGTAGTATTTTAGGAACAGAAGAGACCCAGTACTTC	CASSILGTEETQYF
.	TRBV29-1	.	TRBJ1-3	TGCAGCGTTGAGGGCAGCTCTGGAAACACCATATATTTT	CSVEGSSGNTIYF
.	TRBV28	.	TRBJ1-5	TGTGCCAGCAGTTCGGACAGTCATAGCAATCAGCCCCAGCATTTT	CASSSDSHSNQPQHF
TRBD1	TRBV3-1/TRBV3-2	.	TRBJ1-4	TGTGCCAGCAGCCAAGATGGCGGGACAGGGGGTGAAAAACTGTTTTTT	CASSQDGGTGGEKLFF
TRBD2	TRBV15	.	TRBJ2-7	TGTGCCACCAGCAGCCCGGGGGCGGGAGGCCGAAGCTCCTACGAGCAGTACTTC	CATSSPGAGGRSSYEQYF
TRBD1	TRBV5-4	.	TRBJ2-5	TGTGCCAGCAGCTTGGTAGACAGGGGGGGGGAGACCCAGTACTTC	CASSLVDRGGETQYF
.	TRBV7-9	.	TRBJ2-1	TGTGCCAGCAGCCCCGGGTTCTTC	CASSPGFF
.	TRBV6-5	.	TRBJ1-5	TGTGCCAGCAGTCCCCGGGGGGTTGAACAGCCCCAGCATTTT	CASSPRGVEQPQHF
.	TRBV7-9	.	TRBJ1-2	TGTGCCAGCAGCTTAGGGCGTCAGGAAGTCTATGGCTACACCTTC	CASSLGRQEVYGYTF
.	TRBV5-4	.	TRBJ1-5	TGTGCCAGCAGCCGGGGAACAGGGACCGATCAGCCCCAGCATTTT	CASSRGTGTDQPQHF
TRBD2	TRBV4-1	.	TRBJ2-1	TGCGCCAGCAGCCCCCAAGGTGGGCGGGGGGTAAACTACAATGAGCAGTTCTTC	CASSPQGGRGVNYNEQFF
TRBD1	TRBV5-1	.	TRBJ1-6	TGCGCCAGCAGAGGGGGACAGGGCACTTCACCCCTCCACTTT	CASRGGQGTSPLHF
TRBD2	TRBV11-3	.	TRBJ2-1	TGTGCCAGCAGTTATCCGGGACTAGCGGGAGAAGAGCAGTTCTTC	CASSYPGLAGEEQFF
TRBD2	TRBV7-9	.	TRBJ2-3	TGTGCCAGCAGCCCAACTAGCGGGGGAAGCACAGATACGCAGTATTTT	CASSPTSGGSTDTQYF
.	TRBV28	.	TRBJ2-7	TGTGCCAGTCACCGCGGCCAGAGGACCTACGAGCAGTACTTC	CASHRGQRTYEQYF
.	TRBV4-2	.	TRBJ2-5	TGTGCCAGCAGCCAATCTCTGTCCGTAAAAGAGACCCAGTACTTC	CASSQSLSVKETQYF
.	TRBV5-6	.	TRBJ1-2	TGTGCCAGCAGCTTAGTCGAATCGAGCTATGGCTACACCTTC	CASSLVESSYGYTF
.	TRBV5-5	.	TRBJ2-7	TGTGCCAGCAGCTTGGTCCTAAACGAGCAGTACTTC	CASSLVLNEQYF
.	TRBV5-6	few	TRBJ2-3	TGTGCCAGCAGCTCACAGGGCTCCACAGATACGCAGTATTTT	CASSSQGSTDTQYF
.	TRBV25-1	.	TRBJ2-7	TGTGCCAGCAGTGACAGTTCAACCTACGAGCAGTACTTC	CASSDSSTYEQYF
TRBD1	TRBV6-5	.	TRBJ1-5	TGTGCCAGCCGCGGACAGGGGGGGAATCAGCCCCAGCATTTT	CASRGQGGNQPQHF
TRBD1	TRBV29-1	few	TRBJ2-7	TGCAGCGTGGGGGACAGCTCCTACGAGCAGTACTTC	CSVGDSSYEQYF
.	TRBV5-8	.	TRBJ2-5	TGTGCCAGCAGCTTGGCAGGGGTGGAGACCCAGTACTTC	CASSLAGVETQYF
TRBD2	TRBV7-2	.	TRBJ2-3	TGTGCCAGCAGCTTAAGAGGGGTAGCGGGGGGCACAGATACGCAGTATTTT	CASSLRGVAGGTDTQYF
TRBD1	TRBV3-1/TRBV3-2	.	TRBJ1-1	TGTGCCAGCAGCCAGGGGGACAGGGGGATCCACACTGAAGCTTTCTTT	CASSQGDRGIHTEAFF
TRBD1	TRBV28	.	TRBJ1-5	TGTGCCAGCACCGGCCCAGGGGGTCAGCCCCAGCATTTT	CASTGPGGQPQHF
TRBD1	TRBV2	.	TRBJ2-3	TGTGCCAGCAGCTCCGACAGGGTGGCAGATACGCAGTATTTT	CASSSDRVADTQYF
TRBD1	TRBV6-5	few	TRBJ2-7	TGTGCCAGCAGTTACCGGGACAGGGCTGTAGAGGAGTACTTC	CASSYRDRAVEEYF
TRBD2	TRBV29-1	.	TRBJ2-1	TGCAGCACAGAAGGGACTACCGACACCCCAAGTAACTACAATGAGCAGTTCTTC	CSTEGTTDTPSNYNEQFF
TRBD2	TRBV28	.	TRBJ2-2	TGTGCCAGCGGTCTACTAGCGGGAGCGGGCGGGGAGCTGTTTTTT	CASGLLAGAGGELFF
TRBD2	TRBV7-9	.	TRBJ2-5	TGTGCCAGCAGCTTTGGAACCTCCGGACTAGTCGGGGAGACCCAGTACTTC	CASSFGTSGLVGETQYF
TRBD2	TRBV6-1	once	TRBJ2-5	TGTGCCAGCAGTGGAGGGTTTCGGACTAGCGGGGGGCGAGAGACCCAGTACTTC	CASSGGFRTSGGRETQYF
TRBD1	TRBV5-5	few	TRBJ1-5	TGTGCCAGCAGCTTTACAGGGGATCAGCCCCAGCATTTT	CASSFTGDQPQHF
.	TRBV2	.	TRBJ2-1	TGTGCCAGCAGTGAGATGTGGGGGCGAGGGAATGAGCAGTTCTTC	CASSEMWGRGNEQFF
.	TRBV5-5	.	TRBJ1-2	TGTGCCAGCGAGGATGGGTCAGATGGCTACACCTTC	CASEDGSDGYTF
.	TRBV30	.	TRBJ1-2	TGTGCCTGGAGTCTCGACAGCCAGTATGGCTACACCTTC	CAWSLDSQYGYTF
TRBD1	TRBV5-4	.	TRBJ1-4	TGTGCCAGCAGCCTACAGGGGGCGGGTAATGAAAAACTGTTTTTT	CASSLQGAGNEKLFF
TRBD2	TRBV7-8	.	TRBJ2-7	TGTGCCAGCAGCTTAGGGACTAGCGGGACATGGTACGAGCAGTACTTC	CASSLGTSGTWYEQYF
.	TRBV6-5	.	TRBJ2-7	TGTGCCAGCAGTATCGACCAGGGTACTTACGAGCAGTACTTC	CASSIDQGTYEQYF
TRBD1	TRBV29-1	.	TRBJ1-2	TGCAGCGTTGGCTCCGGACAGGGGGACGGCTACACCTTC	CSVGSGQGDGYTF
TRBD1	TRBV5-6	.	TRBJ2-7	TGTGCCAGCAGCTTGGGACCGGGACAGGGGATGGGCGAGCAGTACTTC	CASSLGPGQGMGEQYF
.	TRBV7-9	.	TRBJ2-1	TGTGCCAGCGAAATATCAGTGGCTGAGCAGTTCTTC	CASEISVAEQFF
TRBD1	TRBV5-3	.	TRBJ1-3	TGTGCCAGAAGCGAAACAGGGGGCTCCGGAAACACCATATATTTT	CARSETGGSGNTIYF
.	TRBV10-1	few	TRBJ1-6	TGCGCCAGCAGTGAGTCCCAGTCATCACCCCTCCACTTT	CASSESQSSPLHF
TRBD2	TRBV6-5	.	TRBJ2-7	TGTGCCTCACGAACTGGACTAGCGGGAGACTACGAGCAGTACTTC	CASRTGLAGDYEQYF
.	TRBV3-1/TRBV3-2	.	TRBJ1-1	TGTGCCAGCAGCCAAGGTAGACAGCTGAACACTGAAGCTTTCTTT	CASSQGRQLNTEAFF
.	TRBV6-2/TRBV6-3	.	TRBJ2-7	TGTGCCAGCAGTTACGAGTGGAGCGAGCAGTACTTC	CASSYEWSEQYF
TRBD2	TRBV10-2	.	TRBJ2-1	TGCGCCAGCAGTGTGGTAGCGGGGGCCTCCTACAATGAGCAGTTCTTC	CASSVVAGASYNEQFF
TRBD2	TRBV6-4	.	TRBJ2-2	TGTGCCAGCAGTCACCTAGCGGGGGACACCGGGGAGCTGTTTTTT	CASSHLAGDTGELFF
TRBD2	TRBV7-2	.	TRBJ2-1	TGTGCCAGCAGCTTCACCGGGACTAGCGCCCACAATGAGCAGTTCTTC	CASSFTGTSAHNEQFF
TRBD1	TRBV27	.	TRBJ2-5	TGTGCCAGCGGAGGACAGGGACGAGAGACCCAGTACTTC	CASGGQGRETQYF
.	TRBV5-6	.	TRBJ1-2	TGTGCCAGCAGCTTGTCAGGTTTGGATGGCTACACCTTC	CASSLSGLDGYTF